This T cell receptor (beta chain) derives from a study of T cells in Graves' hyperthyroidism and ophthalmopathy. Regions amplified from RNA transcripts were the TCR beta CDR3 regions. An initial round of RT-PCR targeting the TCR CDR3 relied on the HTBI primer set. TCRdb fed the multiplex PCR reads into MiXCR, producing one record per CDR3 protein. The table includes some 300,000 distinct CDR3 sequences, more than 10% detected once. This clonotype appeared many times. The antigen is not known. General study points: Most thyroid clonotypes expanded above 0.001 were also detected in blood.

With a duration under 2 months, the hyperthyroidism was newly diagnosed in patients aged 18 to 65. Each diagnosis drew on symptoms, thyroxine, TRAb, thyroid ultrasound and orbital computed tomography findings. 9 to 10 ml fresh peripheral blood yielded the PBMCs. V shed 9 bases and J shed 4 bases, with 12 bases lying between them. Germline values: CDR1 MDHEN, CDR2 SYDVKM. The CDR3 sequence is 12 residues long. Sequencing used blood. This chain joins TRBV28 and TRBJ1-1; D gene ambiguous. The receptor was isolated from a woman younger than 45 with Graves' hyperthyroidism that later progressed to Graves' ophthalmopathy. CDR3 in amino acids: CASSYSSTEAFF. CDR3 DNA: TGTGCCAGTTCTTACTCCAGCACTGAAGCTTTCTTT.